This T cell receptor (beta chain) comes out of a study of graft-versus-host responses after intestinal transplantation. Study-level background: Every recipient had anti-thymocyte globulin induction and roughly three years of tacrolimus plus steroids. Study-wide findings and caveats: Analysis identified GvH clones in recipient marrow, with some appearing first in ileum or blood.

V lost 0 bases and J lost 2, with 11 bases in between. CDR3 length equals 15 residues. Germline V gene sequence: CDR1 GTSNPN, CDR2 SVGIG (reference sequence). The table came from immunoSEQ multiplex PCR; TCRdb's copy has only in-frame clones and leaves some out. The table shows roughly 120,000 clones, with about 92% occurring only once. On this clone itself: The antigen is unknown.

V and J are TRBV30 and TRBJ1-5; perhaps TRBD1 as D (6 bases). The sequence came from a human donor who was the organ donor for an intestinal transplant. Sequenced material: unstimulated CD4+ T cells sorted from spleen or lymph node cells, taken before transplant. The CDR3 protein is CAWSVGGGGNQPQHF. Here the CDR3 DNA reads TGTGCCTGGAGTGTAGGGGGAGGTGGCAATCAGCCCCAGCATTTT.